The present entry profiles one T cell receptor beta chain with its context. Its antigen is unidentified. The study ran its PCR with 60 Vbeta and 13 Jbeta primers. Method: immunoSEQ multiplex PCR; TCRdb's copy keeps in-frame clones and lacks some. This sample has about 140,000 clones; approximately 80% occur once, and the top ten carry roughly 1.2%. The data belong to a study of cytomegalovirus exposure and HLA in healthy donors. Across the whole study: An earlier analysis identified 120 million or so unique TCR beta sequences in about 180 million T cells. Study outcomes and limitations: Later on, a genetic analysis was performed. It linked a missense variant in DCLRE1C with V- and J-gene trimming of TCR beta. The records held CMV serostatus as the only immune exposure information.

J lost 4 bases, V lost 0 bases, and 4 bases had no gene match. The CDR3 length is 16 residues. Germline V gives CDR1 SGHNT, CDR2 YYREEE (reference sequence). The clonotype was recovered from a male donor in good health and CMV-seropositive. This sequence joins TRBV5-4 and TRBJ2-2, with 9 positions matching TRBD1. The sequencing sample was made of PBMCs. DNA for the CDR3: TGTGCCAGCAGCTTGGCCGAGACAGGGGGCACCGGGGAGCTGTTTTTT. Translation gives CASSLAETGGTGELFF.